The 22 T cell receptor beta chains listed next were all sequenced from one sample in a study of cytomegalovirus exposure and HLA in healthy donors (dated by TCRdb to about 2017). The library was made by the immunoSEQ multiplex PCR assay. The multiplex PCR relied on a mix of 60 forward primers for TCR Vbeta segments and 13 reverse primers for TCR Jbeta segments. TCRdb took over this immuneACCESS table, retaining in-frame rearrangements with V and J assigned. Such tables are incomplete; in checked studies, under half of the missing clones stem from an unresolved V gene, and the remainder is unexplained. A total of about 63,000 clones appear in this sample, about 72% of them only once. Of the sample, 25% falls within the top ten clones. The sample taken for sequencing was PBMCs. The receptors here all came from a man aged 50-59 years in good health and CMV-seropositive.

The genes are TRBV2 and TRBJ2-3; D is undetermined. CDR1 and CDR2 (germline): SNHLY, FYNNEI. The CDR3 length is 13 residues. V dropped 3 bases and J dropped 2 bases, with 6 bases sitting between them. The CDR3 here is CASSDGYTDTQYF. In DNA, the CDR3 is TGTGCCAGCAGTGACGGGTACACAGATACGCAGTATTTT.

The chain carries TRBV30 and TRBJ1-2; a weak D match, TRBD1 (5 bases). Germline V gene data show CDR1 as GTSNPN and CDR2 as SVGIG (reference sequence). This CDR3 comprises 15 residues. V lost 3 bases, J lost 4 bases, and 18 bases lay in between. CDR3 sequence (DNA): TGTGCCTGGAGCCGACAGCCGCCCGTAGGCTATGGCTACACCTTC. Amino acids: CAWSRQPPVGYGYTF.

The chain couples TRBV7-9 to TRBJ2-6; 7 bases match TRBD1. Per the germline V gene, CDR1 is SEHNR and CDR2 is FQNEAQ (reference sequence). V shed 5 bases and J 0 bases; nucleotides not matched to a gene: 7. CDR3 length: 17 amino acids. CDR3 protein: CASSPRQGSSGANVLTF. The DNA for the CDR3 is TGTGCCAGCAGCCCGCGACAGGGTAGCTCTGGGGCCAACGTCCTGACTTTC.

The chain joins TRBV6-1 to TRBJ2-5; tentative D call: TRBD2 (6 bases). Trimming removed 4 bases from V and 1 base from J, with 7 bases in between. CDR1 and CDR2 (germline): MNHNS, SASEGT. This CDR3 spans 13 amino acids. CDR3 sequence: CASSAGLQETQYF. The CDR3 DNA sequence: TGTGCCAGCAGTGCGGGACTCCAAGAGACCCAGTACTTC.

The rearrangement joins TRBV5-1 to TRBJ1-2; 8 bases are a match to TRBD1. CDR1 and CDR2 from the germline V gene are SGHRS and YFSETQ. This CDR3 contains 14 residues. Germline trimming cut 3 bases from V and 7 bases from J; bases unmatched to any gene: 8. This chain's CDR3 is CASSSDRGRGGYTF. CDR3 DNA: TGCGCCAGCAGCTCCGACAGGGGAAGAGGTGGCTACACCTTC. The full variable domain, its missing parts supplied by reference TRBV5-1 and TRBJ1-2, is KAGVTQTPRYLIKTRGQQVTLSCSPISGHRSVSWYQQTPGQGLQFLFEYFSETQRNKGNFPGRFSGRQFSNSRSEMNVSTLELGDSALYLCASSSDRGRGGYTFGSGTRLTVV.

This clone was observed a few times. J is TRBJ1-5 and V is TRBV19, with unresolved D. Trimming pared 4 bases from V and 7 bases from J, leaving 11 bases between. This CDR3 contains 13 residues. Looked up from germline, CDR1 is LNHDA and CDR2 is SQIVND (reference sequence). The CDR3 spells CASSTTGWQPQHF. CDR3 sequence (DNA): TGTGCCAGTAGTACGACGGGTTGGCAGCCCCAGCATTTT.

The V gene is TRBV4-2, the J gene TRBJ2-2, with a weak D call TRBD2 (5 bases). V lost 0 bases, J lost 6 bases, and 14 bases lay in between. The CDR3 is 16 amino acids. The V gene's germline CDR1 is LGHNA and CDR2 YNFKEQ. The CDR3 loop reads CASSQEGLARAGELFF. The CDR3 DNA is TGTGCCAGCAGCCAAGAAGGCCTAGCCCGAGCCGGGGAGCTGTTTTTT.

The gene calls are TRBV5-4 and TRBJ1-2; D is undetermined. This CDR3 spans 14 amino acids. Germline loops: CDR1 SGHNT, CDR2 YYREEE (reference sequence). Between the trimmed V and J ends, which lost 1 base and 1 base, there was a span of 8 bases. The chain's CDR3 is CASSLREFNYGYTF. CDR3 DNA sequence: TGTGCCAGCAGCTTGAGAGAATTTAACTATGGCTACACCTTC.

The J gene is TRBJ1-1, the V gene TRBV9; unclear D gene. Deletions cut 2 bases from V and 4 bases from J, with 12 bases between. The CDR3 totals 14 residues. The germline CDR1 and CDR2 sequences are SGDLS and YYNGEE. The CDR3 bases are TGTGCCAGCAGCGTCCAGCCCTCAGGCACTGAAGCTTTCTTT. Translation: CASSVQPSGTEAFF.

A few counts support this clone. The genes are TRBV4-3 and TRBJ1-2; D possibly corresponds to TRBD1 (5 bases). The germline CDR1 and CDR2 sequences are LGHNA and YSLEER. There are 14 residues in the CDR3. Trimming cost V 0 bases and J 5 bases, with 10 bases left between them. The CDR3 is CASSQDRGGYGYTF. The CDR3 DNA reads TGCGCCAGCAGCCAAGATCGCGGGGGTTATGGCTACACCTTC.

In the case of this clone: Only one base separates this from a far larger clonotype, so it likely reflects a read error. The V gene is TRBV19, the J gene TRBJ2-2, with D perhaps matching TRBD2 (5 bases). The CDR3 length is 14 residues. Trimming took off 0 bases at V and 7 bases at J, with 9 bases between the two ends. Germline-derived CDR1 and CDR2 are LNHDA and SQIVND (reference sequence). The CDR3 coding sequence is TGTGCCAGTAGTATAGATATAGCGTTCGGGGAGCTGTTTTTT. Its translation: CASSIDIAFGELFF.

This chain uses TRBV10-1 with TRBJ2-3, with TRBD2 matching over 9 bases. The CDR3 is made up of 17 amino acids. Germline-derived CDR1 and CDR2 are WNHNN and SYGVQD (reference sequence). Trimming at V came to 4 bases and at J to 3 bases, leaving 11 bases not matched to a gene. The CDR3 nucleotides read TGCGCCAGCAGTGGTCTGAGACTAGCGGCCGGGACAGATACGCAGTATTTT. Amino acids: CASSGLRLAAGTDTQYF.

The chain links TRBV27 to TRBJ2-5; weak D call: TRBD2 (6 bases). Trimming left V 6 bases short and J 2 bases short, with 19 bases between. The germline gives CDR1 MNHEY, CDR2 SMNVEV (reference sequence). The CDR3 consists of 16 residues. CDR3 in amino acids: CASSEVGGGLQETQYF. The CDR3 DNA is TGTGCCAGCAGCGAGGTGGGTGGGGGACTGCAAGAGACCCAGTACTTC.

The V call is TRBV7-2, the J call TRBJ1-2, with D maybe TRBD1 (6 bases). The CDR3 covers 14 residues. V was cut by 6 bases and J by 5 bases, with 16 bases left in between. CDR1 SGHTA and CDR2 FQGNSA come from the germline V gene. CDR3 protein: CASSPHRQDYGYTF. In DNA, the CDR3 is TGTGCCAGCAGTCCACATCGACAGGATTATGGCTACACCTTC.

The rearrangement joins TRBV28 to TRBJ2-7; 9 nucleotides match TRBD2. V was pared by 5 bases and J by 6 bases, with 11 bases of the junction left unmatched. CDR1 MDHEN and CDR2 SYDVKM come from the germline V gene. The CDR3 has 15 residues. This CDR3 is CASSPRRGRVGEQYF. The CDR3 region has the DNA TGTGCCAGCAGTCCCCGTCGCGGGAGGGTAGGCGAGCAGTACTTC.

The chain uses TRBV19 and TRBJ2-1, with TRBD2 identical over 13 bases. Germline CDR1 LNHDA, CDR2 SQIVND (reference sequence). The length of the CDR3 is 20 residues. The trim removed 7 bases at V and 0 bases at J, leaving 15 bases unmatched. This CDR3 reads CASTLRGTSGIGSSYNEQFF. Written as DNA, the CDR3 is TGTGCCAGTACCCTGCGGGGGACTAGCGGGATTGGAAGCTCCTACAATGAGCAGTTCTTC.

J is TRBJ2-7 and V is TRBV6-5, with TRBD2 identical over 9 bases. In germline, CDR1 is MNHEY, CDR2 SVGAGI. The CDR3 is 16 amino acids. Trimming cost V 4 bases and J 0 bases; bases outside gene matches: 7. Here the CDR3 reads CASSFLAGSTSYEQYF. The CDR3 DNA sequence: TGTGCCAGCAGTTTCCTAGCGGGGTCCACCTCCTACGAGCAGTACTTC.

This chain connects TRBV7-2 to TRBJ2-7; TRBD2 matches 7 bases. Looked up from germline, CDR1 is SGHTA and CDR2 is FQGNSA. This CDR3 spans 17 amino acids. J was trimmed by 0 bases and V by 2 bases; bases with no gene match: 10. CDR3 DNA sequence: TGTGCCAGCAGCTTATCGGCGGGAGCCGCAAGCTCCTACGAGCAGTACTTC. Translated, it gives CASSLSAGAASSYEQYF.

CDR3 amino acids: CAWSRTGAQETQYF. The DNA of the CDR3 is TGTGCCTGGAGTAGGACAGGGGCACAAGAGACCCAGTACTTC. V usage is TRBV30 and J usage is TRBJ2-5; 9 positions match TRBD1. Germline V CDR1 and CDR2: GTSNPN, SVGIG (reference sequence). The CDR3 covers 14 residues. V was pared by 2 bases and J by 2 bases, with 3 bases of the junction left unmatched.

This clone was seen at least ten times. This chain connects TRBV19 to TRBJ2-3, with D possibly matching TRBD2 (6 bases). Germline V gene sequence: CDR1 LNHDA, CDR2 SQIVND (reference sequence). V was clipped by 9 bases and J by 5 bases, with 9 bases between them. This CDR3 has 11 residues. DNA of the CDR3: TGTGCCAGGGGGAGGAGAGATACGCAGTATTTT. Encoded protein: CARGRRDTQYF.

The chain uses TRBV19 and TRBJ1-2; 9 nucleotides match TRBD1. Germline V gene lookup returns CDR1 LNHDA and CDR2 SQIVND (reference sequence). The CDR3 runs to 15 residues. V was clipped by 4 bases and J by 5 bases; unmatched bases: 8. CDR3 DNA: TGTGCCAGTAGTAAACAGGGGGCGAAGGGATATGGCTACACCTTC. Its translation is CASSKQGAKGYGYTF.

Comment on this clone: Other nucleotide sequences from this sample produce the same CDR3. V gene TRBV19 combines with J gene TRBJ1-1; 7 positions agree with TRBD1. V lost 3 bases, J lost 5 bases, and 6 bases stayed unmatched. The CDR3 totals 14 residues. In germline, CDR1 is LNHDA, CDR2 SQIVND (reference sequence). CDR3 region: CASSIDRVGTEAFF. CDR3 bases: TGTGCCAGTAGTATTGACAGGGTAGGGACTGAAGCTTTCTTT.